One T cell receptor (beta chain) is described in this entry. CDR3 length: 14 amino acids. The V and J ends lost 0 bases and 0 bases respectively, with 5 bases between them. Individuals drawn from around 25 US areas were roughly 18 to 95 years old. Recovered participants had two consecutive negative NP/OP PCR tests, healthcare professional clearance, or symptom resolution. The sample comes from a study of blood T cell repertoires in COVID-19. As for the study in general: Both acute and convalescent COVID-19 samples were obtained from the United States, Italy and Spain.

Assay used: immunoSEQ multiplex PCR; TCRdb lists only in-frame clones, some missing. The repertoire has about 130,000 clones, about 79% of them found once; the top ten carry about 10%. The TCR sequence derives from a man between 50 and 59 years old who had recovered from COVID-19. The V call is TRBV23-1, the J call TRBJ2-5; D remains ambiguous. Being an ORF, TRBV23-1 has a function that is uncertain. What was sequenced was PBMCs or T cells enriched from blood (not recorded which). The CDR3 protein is CASSQSEYQETQYF. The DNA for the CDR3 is TGCGCCAGCAGTCAATCGGAGTACCAAGAGACCCAGTACTTC.